These 10 T cell receptor beta chains were sequenced from one sample in a study of T cell repertoires in cytomegalovirus infection. TCRdb analysed the reads with MiXCR anew, one entry per CDR3 protein. The data contain 230,000 or so distinct CDR3 sequences, 15% to 20% of them singletons. The sequenced sample was CD8+ T cells from PBMCs. These receptors were obtained from a human donor in good health (CMV status not recorded). Some clones in this sample may be carry-over from other donors' samples.

This clonotype turned up a few times. CDR3 region: CASMAQTINEQFF. The CDR3 DNA sequence: TGTGCCAGCATGGCCCAAACTATCAATGAGCAGTTCTTC. The chain couples TRBV2 to TRBJ2-1, with no clear D. The germline gives CDR1 SNHLY, CDR2 FYNNEI. The CDR3 runs to 13 residues. Trimming stripped 7 bases from V and 6 bases from J, with 13 bases between.

Points on this clonotype: A single base separates this from a much larger clone, so it may be a read error. Here the CDR3 DNA reads TGTGCCAGCAGCCGGCCCCGCAGAGGGGTAGAGACCCAGTACTTC. Residues: CASSRPRRGVETQYF. The chain combines TRBV7-9 with TRBJ2-5; tentatively, D is TRBD1 or TRBD2 (5 bases each). Germline CDR1 reads SEHNR; CDR2 reads FQNEAQ (reference sequence). The length of the CDR3 is 15 residues. V was cut by 5 bases and J by 4 bases, with 17 bases left in between. Together with reference TRBV7-9 and TRBJ2-5, the CDR3 gives the full variable domain: DTGVSQNPRHKITKRGQNVTFRCDPISEHNRLYWYRQTLGQGPEFLTYFQNEAQLEKSRLLSDRFSAERPKGSFSTLEIQRTEQGDSAMYLCASSRPRRGVETQYFGPGTRLLVL.

This clonotype was recorded many times. The V call is TRBV7-9, the J call TRBJ1-2; 8 bases align to TRBD1. Trimming took 1 base from V and 6 from J; bases not matched to a gene: 4. Germline CDR1 is SEHNR and CDR2 is FQNEAQ (reference sequence). This CDR3 region has 14 residues. In DNA, the CDR3 is TGTGCCAGCAGCTTAGGAGCAGGGGGCGATGGCTACACCTTC. Amino acids: CASSLGAGGDGYTF.

This clonotype was seen many times. V and J are TRBV7-3 and TRBJ2-1, with 7 bases fitting TRBD1. CDR1 SGHTA and CDR2 FQGTGA come from the germline V gene. The ends lost 2 bases at V and 4 bases at J; junction bases unmatched: 8. The CDR3 has 16 amino acids. The CDR3 protein is CASSLDGQGVYNEQFF. CDR3 DNA sequence: TGTGCCAGCAGCTTAGACGGTCAGGGGGTTTACAATGAGCAGTTCTTC.

The chain has TRBV11-2 and TRBJ2-1; 9 bases map to TRBD1. The CDR3 covers 14 residues. CDR1 and CDR2 from the germline V gene are SGHAT and FQNNGV. J gave up 9 bases and V 0 bases, and 3 bases lay outside the gene matches. This CDR3 is CASSLDGQGIEQFF. The CDR3 DNA sequence: TGTGCCAGCAGCTTAGACGGACAGGGGATTGAGCAGTTCTTC.

This clonotype was observed at least ten times. CDR3 nucleotide sequence: TGTGCCAGCAGTGATTACAGGGGCAACTACGAGCAGTACTTC. It translates to CASSDYRGNYEQYF. The V gene is TRBV2, the J gene TRBJ2-7; 7 positions agree with TRBD1. V lost 3 bases and J lost 3; bases outside the gene matches: 5. CDR1 and CDR2 (germline): SNHLY, FYNNEI. The CDR3 contains 14 residues.

This clonotype showed up many times. This sequence joins TRBV28 and TRBJ2-2, with unresolved D. The CDR3 spans 16 residues. V was pared by 4 bases and J by 2 bases, with 14 bases between. Germline V gene lookup returns CDR1 MDHEN and CDR2 SYDVKM. The CDR3 bases are TGTGCCAGCAGTTGGCCATCAATGGCCAACACCGGGGAGCTGTTTTTT. This sequence encodes CASSWPSMANTGELFF.

This clonotype turned up a few times. The rearrangement links TRBV12-5 to TRBJ1-1; 8 bases match TRBD1. V shed 1 base, J shed 1 base, and the junction held 5 bases outside the gene matches. The CDR3 sequence is 16 residues long. Germline-derived CDR1 and CDR2 are LGHNT and FRNRAP. CDR3 DNA sequence: TGTGCTAGTGGTTTGGGGACAGGGTGGAGGAACACTGAAGCTTTCTTT. Its translation is CASGLGTGWRNTEAFF. Complete variable domain (other parts from reference TRBV12-5 and TRBJ1-1): DARVTQTPRHKVTEMGQEVTMRCQPILGHNTVFWYRQTMMQGLELLAYFRNRAPLDDSGMPKDRFSAEMPDATLATLKIQPSEPRDSAVYFCASGLGTGWRNTEAFFGQGTRLTVV.

There are many counts of this clonotype. The chain is built from TRBV7-2 and TRBJ2-2; D assignment may be TRBD1 or TRBD2 (5 bases each). Deletions cut 10 bases from V and 1 base from J, with 16 bases between. This CDR3 region has 15 residues. Germline V gene data show CDR1 as SGHTA and CDR2 as FQGNSA. The CDR3 is CAIENGAENTGELFF. CDR3 nucleotide sequence: TGTGCCATCGAAAACGGGGCAGAGAACACCGGGGAGCTGTTTTTT.

This clonotype was seen more than once but under ten times. A junction boundary mismatches the germline segment, possibly from a read error. V usage is TRBV7-2 and J usage is TRBJ2-1; 15 bases are a match to TRBD2. Germline V gene data show CDR1 as SGHTA and CDR2 as FQGNSA. The CDR3 is made up of 15 amino acids. CDR3 region: CASSRGLAGGGVKIF. In DNA form, the CDR3 reads TGTGCCAGCAGCAGGGGACTAGCGGGGGGTGGGGTTAAGATCTTC.